The rows below give T cell receptor beta chains drawn from one sample of a study of T-cell memory formation after mild COVID-19. Using its own MiXCR run on the 5' RACE reads, TCRdb lists one record per CDR3 protein. This sample has under 200,000 distinct CDR3 sequences; roughly 31% occur once, and the top ten carry around 11%. Sequences were obtained from PBMCs or a T cell subset sorted from them (not recorded which). The receptors were gathered from an adult woman who had mild COVID-19 (a few samples of this study predate the infection). Cell type and time point are not known. Both conserved end residues are part of each CDR3. The D gene is left open where the match is weak. Only part of the rows carry a size: once, few, many, or a class if the clone is expanded.

D gene | J gene | clone size | V gene | CDR3 protein | CDR3 DNA
TRBD2 | TRBJ2-3 | NA | TRBV5-4 | CASSFRTSADTQYF | TGTGCCAGCAGCTTCAGGACTAGCGCGGATACGCAGTATTTT
TRBD1 | TRBJ2-2 | many | TRBV4-1 | CASSLGQGEGVGGELFF | TGCGCCAGCAGCCTGGGACAGGGAGAGGGGGTTGGCGGGGAGCTGTTTTTT
TRBD1 | TRBJ2-3 | NA | TRBV23-1 | CASSQSGGQGFTDTQYF | TGCGCCAGCAGTCAATCGGGCGGACAGGGGTTCACAGATACGCAGTATTTT
NA | TRBJ2-6 | NA | TRBV4-2 | CASSQDLTGSGANVLTF | TGTGCCAGCAGCCAAGATCTGACAGGTTCTGGGGCCAACGTCCTGACTTTC
NA | TRBJ2-7 | NA | TRBV21-1 | CAPTGWSYEQYF | TGTGCCCCAACAGGATGGTCCTACGAGCAGTACTTC
NA | TRBJ2-3 | NA | TRBV19 | CASRKTDTQYF | TGTGCCAGTAGAAAAACAGATACGCAGTATTTT
NA | TRBJ1-2 | NA | TRBV5-1 | CASSLAQGTFGYTF | TGCGCCAGCAGCTTGGCGCAGGGAACTTTTGGCTACACCTTC
TRBD2 | TRBJ2-7 | few | TRBV29-1 | CSVLPSFPTSVYSYEQYF | TGCAGCGTTTTACCCTCGTTTCCCACTAGCGTCTACTCCTACGAGCAGTACTTC
NA | TRBJ2-1 | NA | TRBV6-2/TRBV6-3 | CASSYEQGSSYNEQFF | TGTGCCAGCAGTTACGAACAGGGAAGCTCCTACAATGAGCAGTTCTTC
TRBD1 | TRBJ2-7 | NA | TRBV29-1 | CSVEGDRELPYEQYF | TGCAGCGTTGAAGGGGACAGGGAGTTACCCTACGAGCAGTACTTC